This TCR beta chain was sequenced for a study of OX40 agonist ivuxolimab in advanced cancers. Whole-study findings and limits: Dose levels from 0.1 to 3.0 mg/kg saw CD4+ and CD8+ blood T cells expand clonally by week 6.

Clones were sequenced by immunoSEQ multiplex PCR, and TCRdb holds only the in-frame ones, with some missing. The data contain 55,000 to 70,000 clones, 80% to 85% of them singletons. The V end lost 5 bases, the J end lost 2 bases, and 12 bases lay between the germline ends. The CDR3 totals 14 residues. CDR1 SGHVS and CDR2 FNYEAQ come from the germline V gene. In regard to this clone: Its target is unknown.

Sequences were derived from CD4+ or CD8+ T cells sorted from blood, sampled in a trial of the OX40 agonist ivuxolimab. This receptor was taken from an adult with an advanced solid tumor such as melanoma, head and neck, liver or kidney cancer. The chain is built from TRBV7-6 and TRBJ2-5, with D unclear. CDR3 loop: CASSPQLEQETQYF. In DNA, the CDR3 is TGTGCCAGCAGCCCGCAGTTAGAACAAGAGACCCAGTACTTC.